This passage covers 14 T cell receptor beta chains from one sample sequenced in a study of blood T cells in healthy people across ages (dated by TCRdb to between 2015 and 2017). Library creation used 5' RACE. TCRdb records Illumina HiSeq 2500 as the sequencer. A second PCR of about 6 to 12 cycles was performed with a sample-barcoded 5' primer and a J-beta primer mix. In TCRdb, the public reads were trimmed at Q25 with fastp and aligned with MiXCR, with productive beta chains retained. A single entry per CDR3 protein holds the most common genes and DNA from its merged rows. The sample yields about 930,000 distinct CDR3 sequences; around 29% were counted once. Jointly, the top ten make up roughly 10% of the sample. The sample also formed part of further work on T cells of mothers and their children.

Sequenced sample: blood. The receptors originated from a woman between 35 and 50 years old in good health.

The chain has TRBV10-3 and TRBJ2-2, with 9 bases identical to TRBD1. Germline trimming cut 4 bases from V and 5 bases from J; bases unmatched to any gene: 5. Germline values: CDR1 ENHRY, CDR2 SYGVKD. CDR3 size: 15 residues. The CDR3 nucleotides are TGTGCCATCAGTGGAGACAGGGGGTGGACCGGGGAGCTGTTTTTT. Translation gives CAISGDRGWTGELFF.

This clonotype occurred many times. CDR3 loop: CASSQDSPGRATEAFF. The CDR3 region has the DNA TGCGCCAGCAGCCAAGATTCTCCGGGCAGGGCCACTGAAGCTTTCTTT. V usage is TRBV4-3 and J usage is TRBJ1-1, with D possibly being TRBD1 (5 bases). V dropped 0 bases and J dropped 4 bases, with 15 bases sitting between them. The germline CDR1 and CDR2 sequences are LGHNA and YSLEER. This CDR3 comprises 16 residues.

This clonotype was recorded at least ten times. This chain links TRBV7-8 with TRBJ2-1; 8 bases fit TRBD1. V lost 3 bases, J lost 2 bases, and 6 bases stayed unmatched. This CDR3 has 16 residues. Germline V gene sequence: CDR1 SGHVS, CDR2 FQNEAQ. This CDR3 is CASSLDRVNPYNEQFF. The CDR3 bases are TGTGCCAGCAGCTTGGACAGGGTAAACCCCTACAATGAGCAGTTCTTC.

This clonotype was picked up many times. Written as DNA, the CDR3 is TGTGCCAGCCTCCCCGGGAGGCAGTACAATGAGCAGTTCTTC. Amino acid sequence: CASLPGRQYNEQFF. This chain links TRBV12-3 or TRBV12-4 with TRBJ2-1; 7 bases agree with TRBD2. Unmatched junction bases numbered 8, after V lost 8 bases and J lost 4 bases. The length of the CDR3 is 14 residues.

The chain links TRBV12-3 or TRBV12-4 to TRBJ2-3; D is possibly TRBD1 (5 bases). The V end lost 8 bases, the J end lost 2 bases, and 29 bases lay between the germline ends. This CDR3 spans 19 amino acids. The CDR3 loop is CASRGFVQGRASNTDTQYF. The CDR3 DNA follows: TGTGCCAGCCGTGGGTTTGTGCAGGGTAGGGCCTCTAACACAGATACGCAGTATTTT.

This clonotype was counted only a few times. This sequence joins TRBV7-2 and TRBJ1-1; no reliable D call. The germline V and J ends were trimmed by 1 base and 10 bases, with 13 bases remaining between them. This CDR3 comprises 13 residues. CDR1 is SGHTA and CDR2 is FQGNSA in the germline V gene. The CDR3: CASSLESPLAAFF. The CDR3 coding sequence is TGTGCCAGCAGCTTAGAGTCCCCTCTTGCAGCTTTCTTT.

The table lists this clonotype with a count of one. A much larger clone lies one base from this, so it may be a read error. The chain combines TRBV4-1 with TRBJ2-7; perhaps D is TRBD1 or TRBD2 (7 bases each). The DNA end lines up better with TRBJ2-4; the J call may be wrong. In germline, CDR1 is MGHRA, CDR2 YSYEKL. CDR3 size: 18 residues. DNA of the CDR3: TGCGCCAGCAGCCACCGCAGACAGGGAGGAAGCGGGGAAAACATTCAGTACTTC. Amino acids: CASSHRRQGGSGENIQYF.

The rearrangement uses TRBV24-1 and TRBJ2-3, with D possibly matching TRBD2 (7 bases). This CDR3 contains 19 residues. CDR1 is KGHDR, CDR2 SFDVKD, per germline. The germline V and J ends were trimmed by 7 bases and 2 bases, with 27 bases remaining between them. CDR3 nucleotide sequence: TGTGCCACCAGGAACGGAGATAGGACTAGGGGGGGCAACACAGATACGCAGTATTTT. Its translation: CATRNGDRTRGGNTDTQYF.

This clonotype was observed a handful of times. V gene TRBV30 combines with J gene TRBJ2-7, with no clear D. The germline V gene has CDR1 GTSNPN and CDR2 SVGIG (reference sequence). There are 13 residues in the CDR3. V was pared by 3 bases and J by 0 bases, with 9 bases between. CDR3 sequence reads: CAWRTRSSYEQYF. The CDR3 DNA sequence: TGTGCCTGGAGGACAAGGAGCTCCTACGAGCAGTACTTC.

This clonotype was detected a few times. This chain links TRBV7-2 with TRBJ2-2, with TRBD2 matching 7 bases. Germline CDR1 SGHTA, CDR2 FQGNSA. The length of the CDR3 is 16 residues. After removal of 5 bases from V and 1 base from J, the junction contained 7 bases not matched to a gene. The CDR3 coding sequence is TGTGCCAGCAGCGACCGGGACTACAAGAACACCGGGGAGCTGTTTTTT. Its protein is CASSDRDYKNTGELFF.

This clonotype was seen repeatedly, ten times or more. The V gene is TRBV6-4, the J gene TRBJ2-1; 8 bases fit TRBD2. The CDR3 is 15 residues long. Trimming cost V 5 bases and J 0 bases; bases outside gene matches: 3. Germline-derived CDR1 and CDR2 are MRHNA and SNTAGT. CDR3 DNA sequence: TGTGCCAGCAGTCCACTAGCGGACTCCTACAATGAGCAGTTCTTC. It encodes CASSPLADSYNEQFF.

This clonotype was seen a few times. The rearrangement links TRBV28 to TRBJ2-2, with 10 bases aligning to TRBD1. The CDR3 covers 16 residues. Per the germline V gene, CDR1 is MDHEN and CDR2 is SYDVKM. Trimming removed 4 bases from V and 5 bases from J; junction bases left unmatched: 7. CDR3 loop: CASSSGQGVITGELFF. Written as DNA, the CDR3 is TGTGCCAGCAGTTCCGGACAGGGGGTGATTACCGGGGAGCTGTTTTTT.

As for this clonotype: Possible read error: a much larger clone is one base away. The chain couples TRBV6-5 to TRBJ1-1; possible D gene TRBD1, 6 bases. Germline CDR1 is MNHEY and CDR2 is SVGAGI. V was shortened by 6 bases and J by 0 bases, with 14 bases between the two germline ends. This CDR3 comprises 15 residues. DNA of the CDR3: TGTGCCAGCAGGTACAGGACAGCCATGAACACTGAAGCTTTCTTT. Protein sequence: CASRYRTAMNTEAFF.

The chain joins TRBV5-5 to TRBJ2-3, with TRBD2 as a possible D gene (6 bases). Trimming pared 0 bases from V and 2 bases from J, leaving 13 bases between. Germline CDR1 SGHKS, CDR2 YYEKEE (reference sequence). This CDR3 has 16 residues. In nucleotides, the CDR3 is TGTGCCAGCAGCTTGGATTCGGGAGCCATCACAGATACGCAGTATTTT. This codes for CASSLDSGAITDTQYF.